This T cell receptor (beta chain) was sequenced during a study of Graves' ophthalmopathy and Graves' hyperthyroidism. Amplified TCR beta CDR3 regions were obtained using RNA transcripts as template. In the first round, RT-PCR was carried out with HTBI primers, and a multiplex PCR formed the second round. MiXCR was run by TCRdb on the multiplex PCR reads, yielding one entry per CDR3 protein. The data contain 170,000 or so distinct CDR3 sequences, 30% to 45% of them singletons. Moderate-to-severe activity, with CAS ≥3, NOSPECS ≥4 and duration under 3 months, characterized the donors with ophthalmopathy. None of the included patients had other autoimmune diseases, uncontrolled infections, pregnancy or lactation, as these led to exclusion. This CDR3 has 15 amino acids. V lost 1 base and J 3 bases, leaving 15 bases between the germline ends. Germline CDR1 is SQVTM and CDR2 is ANQGSEA. Notes on the study in general: The blood repertoire also included most expanded thyroid clonotypes above 0.001 frequency.

This clonotype was seen at least ten times. Its target is unknown. Sequencing used peripheral blood. This TCR was sampled from a woman between 35 and 50 years old with Graves' ophthalmopathy. The genes are TRBV29-1 and TRBJ2-5, with D perhaps matching TRBD2 (6 bases). CDR3 nucleotides: TGCAGCGTTGAAGGTCGACTAGTGTATAAAGAGACCCAGTACTTC. It translates to CSVEGRLVYKETQYF.